This is a list of T cell receptor beta chains from one sample in a study of regulatory T cells in long-lasting Graves disease. MiXCR, applied by TCRdb to the multiplex PCR reads, yields one record per CDR3 protein. The sample has 500,000 to 700,000 distinct CDR3 sequences; about 15% are singletons. These data were also reused for a study on T cells in Graves' hyperthyroidism and ophthalmopathy.

The sample in question was peripheral blood mononuclear cells (PBMCs), obtained at new diagnosis, from a patient treated with antithyroid drugs. All receptors derive from a woman aged 25 to 39 with Graves disease. The CDR3 runs from the conserved cysteine through the conserved F or W. D genes are given only for firm matches. Clone size, where shown, is once, few, many, or a class for clones that have expanded.

>TRBD1|many|TRBV12-3/TRBV12-4|TRBJ1-6
TGTGCCAGCAGTCCCGGGACAGATAATTCACCCCTCCACTTT
CASSPGTDNSPLHF
>.|.|TRBV5-1|TRBJ1-5
TGCGCCAGCAGCCCGTGGACGGGTTACAATCAGCCCCAGCATTTT
CASSPWTGYNQPQHF
>.|.|TRBV5-4|TRBJ2-2
TGTGCCAGCAGCTTCGACAACACCGGGGAGCTGTTTTTT
CASSFDNTGELFF
>.|many|TRBV29-1|TRBJ2-2
TGCAGCGTCCCCTTGGCCGGGGAGCTGTTTTTT
CSVPLAGELFF
>.|.|TRBV5-5|TRBJ2-7
TGTGCCAGCAGCTTGGGCCCAGGGAATACCTACGAGCAGTACTTC
CASSLGPGNTYEQYF
>TRBD2|many|TRBV2|TRBJ2-1
TGTGCCAGCCTAGCCCTAGCGGGAGGGAAGAATGAGCAGTTCTTC
CASLALAGGKNEQFF
>TRBD2|.|TRBV2|TRBJ2-1
TGTGCCAGCAGTGAGCGGGAGGGCCTGTACAATGGGCAGTTCTTC
CASSEREGLYNGQFF
>TRBD1|many|TRBV7-2|TRBJ1-6
TGTGCCAGCAGCTTAGCGCATAGCCAGGGGGCATTTTCACCCCTCCACTTT
CASSLAHSQGAFSPLHF
>.|few|TRBV14|TRBJ1-5
TGTGCCAGCAGCCAAACAGGGTTGGTCCAGCCCCAGCATTTT
CASSQTGLVQPQHF
>TRBD2|few|TRBV9|TRBJ2-7
TGTGCCAGCAGCCCGGGGGGGGCAGACTACGAGCAGTACTTC
CASSPGGADYEQYF
>TRBD1|many|TRBV28|TRBJ1-6
TGTGCCAGCAGTTACAGGGGGCGCGGCTCCTATAATTCACCCCTCCACTTT
CASSYRGRGSYNSPLHF
>.|many|TRBV20-1|TRBJ1-5
TGCAGTGCTATTGATAGCTATAGCAATCAGCCCCAGCATTTT
CSAIDSYSNQPQHF
>.|.|TRBV20-1|TRBJ1-1
TGCAGTGCTAGAGTGCCGGGTCGGGACACTGAAGCTTTCTTT
CSARVPGRDTEAFF
>TRBD1|many|TRBV28|TRBJ1-6
TGTGCCAGCAGTCTTCTTGACAGGGCTGATTCACCCCTCCACTTT
CASSLLDRADSPLHF
>TRBD1|.|TRBV7-9|TRBJ2-1
TGTGCCAGCAGCAAAAACCGGGACAGGGCAACCTACAATGAGCAGTTCTTC
CASSKNRDRATYNEQFF
>TRBD2|many|TRBV28|TRBJ2-3
TGTGCCAGCAGTTATGGGACGACTGGGACTAGCAGTACCGATACGCAGTATTTT
CASSYGTTGTSSTDTQYF
>TRBD2|few|TRBV20-1|TRBJ2-7
TGCAGTGCCCCCCGGGAGGGAGGGCAGTACTTC
CSAPREGGQYF
>.|.|TRBV7-6|TRBJ2-1
TGTGCCAGCAGCTTTTGGCGAGGGGACGAGCAGTTCTTC
CASSFWRGDEQFF
>TRBD1|many|TRBV28|TRBJ2-3
TGTGCCAGCACCCTGGGACAGGGAAATACGCAGTATTTT
CASTLGQGNTQYF
>.|few|TRBV5-5|TRBJ1-4
TGTGCCAGCAGCCCTAGGGGGGTTCCGAATGAAAAACTGTTTTTT
CASSPRGVPNEKLFF
>TRBD1|.|TRBV9|TRBJ1-3
TGTGCCAGCAGCCTCGACAGGGCGAGGGACACCATATATTTT
CASSLDRARDTIYF
>.|few|TRBV29-1|TRBJ1-2
TGCAGCGTTGCCGGGCAGGGCCCTGTAGGCTACACCTTC
CSVAGQGPVGYTF
>TRBD1|few|TRBV19|TRBJ2-4
TGTGCCAGTAGTATACAGGGGGACAAAAACATTCAGTACTTC
CASSIQGDKNIQYF